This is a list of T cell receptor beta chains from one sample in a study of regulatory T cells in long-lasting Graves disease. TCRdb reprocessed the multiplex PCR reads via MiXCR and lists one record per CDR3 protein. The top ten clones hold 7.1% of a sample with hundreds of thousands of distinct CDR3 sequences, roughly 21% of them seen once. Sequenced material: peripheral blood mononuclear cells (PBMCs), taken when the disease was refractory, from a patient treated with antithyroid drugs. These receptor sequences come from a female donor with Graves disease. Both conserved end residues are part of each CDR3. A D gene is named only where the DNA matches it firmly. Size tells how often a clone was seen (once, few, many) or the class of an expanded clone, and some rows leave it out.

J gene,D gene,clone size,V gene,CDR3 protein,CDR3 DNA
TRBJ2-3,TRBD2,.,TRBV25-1,CASSFSGLAGGTDTQYF,TGTGCCAGCAGTTTTTCCGGACTAGCGGGGGGCACAGATACGCAGTATTTT
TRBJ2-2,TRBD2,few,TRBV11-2,CASSLAQLAGGTGELFF,TGTGCCAGCAGCTTAGCCCAACTAGCGGGGGGCACCGGGGAGCTGTTTTTT
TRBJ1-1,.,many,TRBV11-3,CASSLDPLNTEAFF,TGTGCCAGCAGCTTAGATCCGCTGAACACTGAAGCTTTCTTT
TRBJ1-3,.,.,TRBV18,CASSPESISGNTIYF,TGTGCCAGCTCACCAGAGAGTATCTCTGGAAACACCATATATTTT
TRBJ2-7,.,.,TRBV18,CASSPSREIYEQYF,TGTGCCAGCTCACCAAGCAGGGAAATCTACGAGCAGTACTTC
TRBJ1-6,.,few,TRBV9,CASTVGLSSYNSPLHF,TGTGCCAGCACCGTAGGCCTAAGCTCCTATAATTCACCCCTCCACTTT
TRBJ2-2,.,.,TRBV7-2,CASSLGASRAGELFF,TGTGCCAGCAGCTTAGGAGCCTCCAGGGCCGGGGAGCTGTTTTTT
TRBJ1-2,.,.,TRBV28,CASSLSKGRGFHGYTF,TGTGCCAGCAGTTTATCCAAGGGGCGCGGATTCCATGGCTACACCTTC
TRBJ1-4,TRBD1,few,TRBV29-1,CSVEDRGHEKLFF,TGCAGCGTTGAAGACAGGGGGCACGAAAAACTGTTTTTT
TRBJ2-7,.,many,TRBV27,CASSLHPYEQYF,TGTGCCAGCAGTTTACATCCCTACGAGCAGTACTTC
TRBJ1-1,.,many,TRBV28,CASSGGRFNTEAFF,TGTGCCAGCAGTGGGGGCCGGTTTAACACTGAAGCTTTCTTT
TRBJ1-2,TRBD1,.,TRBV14,CASSPHSQGANGYTF,TGTGCCAGCAGCCCCCACTCACAGGGGGCTAATGGCTACACCTTC
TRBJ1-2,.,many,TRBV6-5,CASSYPDSTVDYGYTF,TGTGCCAGCAGTTACCCGGACTCCACTGTAGACTATGGCTACACCTTC
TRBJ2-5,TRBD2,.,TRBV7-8,CASSPKGLAGAPAF,TGTGCCAGCAGCCCGAAGGGACTAGCGGGAGCCCCCGCCTTC
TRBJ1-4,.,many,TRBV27,CATRDGNFATNEKLFF,TGTGCCACCAGGGACGGAAACTTTGCAACTAATGAAAAACTGTTTTTT
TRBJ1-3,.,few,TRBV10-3,CAIRGQGNGSGNTIYF,TGTGCCATCAGAGGTCAGGGAAATGGATCTGGAAACACCATATATTTT
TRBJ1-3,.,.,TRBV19,CASLAGRDPGNTIYF,TGTGCCAGTCTGGCGGGGCGGGACCCTGGAAACACCATATATTTT
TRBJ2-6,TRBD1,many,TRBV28,CASSPGQGVIRANVLTF,TGTGCCAGCAGTCCGGGACAGGGGGTAATAAGGGCCAACGTCCTGACTTTC
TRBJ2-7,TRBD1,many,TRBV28,CASSSKGATHEQYF,TGTGCCAGCAGTTCCAAGGGGGCAACCCACGAGCAGTACTTC
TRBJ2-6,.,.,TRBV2,CASGLQKWGSSGANVLTF,TGTGCCAGCGGATTACAAAAGTGGGGGAGCTCTGGGGCCAACGTCCTGACTTTC
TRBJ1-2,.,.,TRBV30,CAWTVGGNYGYTF,TGTGCCTGGACGGTGGGGGGTAACTATGGCTACACCTTC
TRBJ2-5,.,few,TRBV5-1,CASSSRGSRGETQYF,TGCGCCAGCAGCTCACGAGGGAGTCGTGGAGAGACCCAGTACTTC
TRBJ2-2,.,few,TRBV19,CASSIFLLGGELFF,.
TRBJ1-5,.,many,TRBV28,CASSPRIGWWGVEDNQPQHF,TGTGCCAGCAGTCCTAGGATAGGGTGGTGGGGGGTAGAAGATAATCAGCCCCAGCATTTT
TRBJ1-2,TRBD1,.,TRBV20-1,CSAKQGLNYGYTF,TGCAGTGCTAAACAGGGGCTTAACTATGGCTACACCTTC
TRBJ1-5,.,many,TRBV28,CASRQWSQPQHF,TGTGCCAGCAGGCAGTGGAGTCAGCCCCAGCATTTT
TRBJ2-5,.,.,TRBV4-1,CASSQVSGTQYF,TGCGCCAGCAGCCAAGTCTCCGGGACCCAGTACTTC
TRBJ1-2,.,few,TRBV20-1,CSARKWVYGEDYGYTF,TGCAGTGCTAGAAAGTGGGTTTACGGGGAGGACTATGGCTACACCTTC